This passage covers 13 T cell receptor beta chains from one sample sequenced in a study of neurological immune-mediated disorders. TCRdb re-called the 5' RACE reads with MiXCR, one entry per CDR3 protein. This sample has about 44,000 distinct CDR3 sequences; under 25% occur once, and the top ten carry about 4.1%. Time point noted: technical triplicate 3. The sample taken for sequencing was PBMCs. Every receptor here comes from a man aged 55 to 70 with HTLV-1-associated myelopathy (HAM/TSP).

This clonotype was detected ten times or more. The J gene is TRBJ2-1, the V gene TRBV12-3 or TRBV12-4, with D unresolved. The length of the CDR3 is 11 residues. V was trimmed by 1 base and J by 6 bases, leaving 1 base between them. CDR3 DNA sequence: TGTGCCAGCAGTTTAGGCAATGAGCAGTTCTTC. Its protein product is CASSLGNEQFF.

To note about this clonotype: Its ends do not fully match the called genes, so a read error is possible. V gene TRBV5-1 combines with J gene TRBJ2-3; 9 bases are a match to TRBD2. The CDR3 consists of 17 residues. Germline CDR1 reads SGHRS; CDR2 reads YFSETQ. CDR3 DNA sequence: TGCGCCAGCAGCTTGGGCCTGAGTAGCGGGAGTACAGATACGCGGTATTTT. Amino acids: CASSLGLSSGSTDTRYF.

This clonotype appeared many times. The chain employs TRBV10-3 and TRBJ2-5, with TRBD1 matching 7 bases. Germline trimming cut 0 bases from V and 3 bases from J; bases unmatched to any gene: 1. The CDR3 loop spans 14 amino acids. Germline-derived CDR1 and CDR2 are ENHRY and SYGVKD. As DNA, the CDR3 is TGTGCCATCAGTGAGTCGGGGACAGAAGAGACCCAGTACTTC. This encodes CAISESGTEETQYF.

This chain joins TRBV5-1 and TRBJ2-7, with 8 nucleotides matching TRBD1. The CDR3 consists of 13 residues. Trimming took 4 bases from V and 4 from J; bases not matched to a gene: 4. Germline CDR1 SGHRS, CDR2 YFSETQ. CDR3 nucleotide sequence: TGCGCCAGCAGCCAGGGACAGGCTTACGAGCAGTACTTC. Translation: CASSQGQAYEQYF.

This clonotype has ten or more counts. The chain combines TRBV20-1 with TRBJ1-2; TRBD1 matches at 7 bases. CDR1 is DFQATT and CDR2 is SNEGSKA in the germline V gene (reference sequence). The CDR3 sequence is 13 residues long. Unmatched junction bases numbered 10, after V lost 4 bases and J lost 8 bases. The CDR3 loop reads CSATQTDRAGYTF. CDR3 nucleotides: TGCAGTGCTACCCAAACTGACAGGGCCGGCTACACCTTC.

This clonotype has a count of ten or more. The J gene is TRBJ2-7, the V gene TRBV4-1, with D perhaps TRBD1 or TRBD2 (5 bases each). CDR3 length: 15 residues. Trimming took off 0 bases at V and 4 bases at J, with 13 bases between the two ends. Germline lookup yields CDR1 MGHRA and CDR2 YSYEKL. Here the CDR3 DNA reads TGCGCCAGCAGCCAAGATTGGGGGAGTGGGTACGAGCAGTACTTC. Residues: CASSQDWGSGYEQYF.

This clonotype was seen many times. The V call is TRBV5-1, the J call TRBJ2-1; D gene ambiguous. Germline V gives CDR1 SGHRS, CDR2 YFSETQ. Trimming left V 0 bases short and J 4 bases short, with 11 bases between. The CDR3 loop spans 15 amino acids. The CDR3 loop is CASSLGHETYNEQFF. The CDR3 DNA is TGCGCCAGCAGCTTGGGCCACGAAACTTACAATGAGCAGTTCTTC.

This clonotype has at least ten counts. The chain is built from TRBV7-2 and TRBJ2-3, with unresolved D. CDR1 is SGHTA and CDR2 is FQGNSA in the germline V gene. This CDR3 has 12 amino acids. V was shortened by 5 bases and J by 3 bases, with 6 bases between the two germline ends. Written as DNA, the CDR3 is TGTGCCAGCAGCCGGATTACAGATACGCAGTATTTT. It translates to CASSRITDTQYF.

The chain uses TRBV7-2 and TRBJ2-2; D gene uncertain. Deletions cut 5 bases from V and 0 bases from J, with 7 bases between. This CDR3 region has 14 residues. Germline V lookup: CDR1 SGHTA, CDR2 FQGNSA. The CDR3 here is CASSAHANTGELFF. CDR3 in DNA: TGTGCCAGCAGCGCCCACGCGAACACCGGGGAGCTGTTTTTT.

The table lists this clonotype with many counts. The chain has TRBV12-3 or TRBV12-4 and TRBJ2-3; maybe TRBD2 (6 bases). The CDR3 contains 15 residues. With 3 bases removed from V and 3 bases from J, the gap between germline ends came to 13 bases. The CDR3 reads CASSFGGIGTDTQYF. CDR3 coding DNA: TGTGCCAGCAGTTTTGGAGGGATAGGAACAGATACGCAGTATTTT.

This clonotype was seen ten or more times. The chain carries TRBV4-2 and TRBJ2-3; D is unresolved. The CDR3 totals 13 residues. Looked up from germline, CDR1 is LGHNA and CDR2 is YNFKEQ. V was cut by 4 bases and J by 9 bases, with 14 bases left in between. The CDR3 sequence: CASSPERQSTQYF. CDR3 coding DNA: TGTGCCAGCAGCCCAGAACGGCAGTCGACGCAGTATTTT.

Ten or more counts support this clonotype. This chain joins TRBV7-3 and TRBJ2-3; TRBD1 matches at 7 bases. The germline V gene has CDR1 SGHTA and CDR2 FQGTGA. This CDR3 has 14 amino acids. J was trimmed by 5 bases and V by 3 bases; bases with no gene match: 5. CDR3 loop: CASSLSTGLDTQYF. The CDR3 region has the DNA TGTGCCAGCAGCTTGTCGACAGGGTTAGATACGCAGTATTTT.

Concerning this clonotype: No DNA is shown, since the ends of the CDR3 on it are uncertain; the CDR3 is the one TCRdb lists. The chain carries TRBV10-2 and TRBJ2-3; TRBD2 was called by the table and not checked on the DNA. The CDR3 totals 21 residues, both ends included. CDR1 is WSHSY and CDR2 is SAAADI in the germline V gene. CDR3 protein: CASRDPSYEQYFGPGKDTQYF.